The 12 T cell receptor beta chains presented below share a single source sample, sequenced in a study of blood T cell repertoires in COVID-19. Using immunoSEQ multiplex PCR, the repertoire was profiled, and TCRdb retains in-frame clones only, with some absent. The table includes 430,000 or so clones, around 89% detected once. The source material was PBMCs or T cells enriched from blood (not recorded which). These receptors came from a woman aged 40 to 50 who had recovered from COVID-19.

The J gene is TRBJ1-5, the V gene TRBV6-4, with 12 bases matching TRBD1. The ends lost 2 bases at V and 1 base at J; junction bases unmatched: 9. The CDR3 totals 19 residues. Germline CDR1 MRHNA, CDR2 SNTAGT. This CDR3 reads CASSDPRDRGRGSNQPQHF. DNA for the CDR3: TGTGCCAGCAGTGACCCCCGGGACAGGGGGCGAGGAAGCAATCAGCCCCAGCATTTT.

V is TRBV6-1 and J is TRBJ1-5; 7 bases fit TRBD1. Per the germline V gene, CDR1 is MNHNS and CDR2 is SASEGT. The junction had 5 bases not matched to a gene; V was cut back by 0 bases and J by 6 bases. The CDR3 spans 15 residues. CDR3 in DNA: TGTGCCAGCAGTGAAGCGTCAGGGGGGTTTCAGCCCCAGCATTTT. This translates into CASSEASGGFQPQHF.

The CDR3 DNA is TGTGCCAGCAGCTTAGCATTCACATTAGGCGGCTATGGCTACACCTTC. This encodes CASSLAFTLGGYGYTF. The genes are TRBV13 and TRBJ1-2; D is undetermined. Trimming removed 1 base from V and 4 bases from J, with 16 bases in between. This CDR3 is built from 16 residues. The germline V gene has CDR1 PRHDT and CDR2 FYEKMQ (reference sequence).

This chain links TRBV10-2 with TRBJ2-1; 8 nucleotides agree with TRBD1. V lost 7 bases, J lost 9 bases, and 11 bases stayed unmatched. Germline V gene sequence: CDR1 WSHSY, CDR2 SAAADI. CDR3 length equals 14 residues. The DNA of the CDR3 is TGCGCCAGCATATCGGACAGGGCAAGTGGTGAGCAGTTCTTC. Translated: CASISDRASGEQFF.

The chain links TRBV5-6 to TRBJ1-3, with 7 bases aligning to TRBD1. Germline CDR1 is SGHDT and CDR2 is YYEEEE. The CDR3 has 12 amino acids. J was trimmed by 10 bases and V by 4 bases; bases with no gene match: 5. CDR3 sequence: CASSRDRGTIYF. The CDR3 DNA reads TGTGCCAGCAGCAGGGACAGAGGGACCATATATTTT.

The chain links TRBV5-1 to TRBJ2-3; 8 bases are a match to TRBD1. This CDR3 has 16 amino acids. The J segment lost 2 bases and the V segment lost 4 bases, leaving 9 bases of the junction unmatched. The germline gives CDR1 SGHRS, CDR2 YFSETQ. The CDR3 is CASSPRTGRPTDTQYF. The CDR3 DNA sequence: TGCGCCAGCAGCCCTAGGACAGGGCGTCCCACAGATACGCAGTATTTT.

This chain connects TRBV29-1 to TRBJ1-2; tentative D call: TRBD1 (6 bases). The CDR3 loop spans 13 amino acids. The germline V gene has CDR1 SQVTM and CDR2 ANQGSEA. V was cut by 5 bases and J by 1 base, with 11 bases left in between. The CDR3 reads CSVQDRFNYGYTF. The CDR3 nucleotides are TGCAGCGTTCAGGACAGATTTAACTATGGCTACACCTTC.

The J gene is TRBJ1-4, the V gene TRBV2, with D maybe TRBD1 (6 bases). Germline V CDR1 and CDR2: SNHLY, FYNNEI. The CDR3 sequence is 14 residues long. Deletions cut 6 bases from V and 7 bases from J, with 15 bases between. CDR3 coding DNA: TGTGCCAGCAGACGACAGGTCGACATTGAAAAACTGTTTTTT. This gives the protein CASRRQVDIEKLFF. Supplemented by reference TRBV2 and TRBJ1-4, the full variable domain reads EPEVTQTPSHQVTQMGQEVILRCVPISNHLYFYWYRQILGQKVEFLVSFYNNEISEKSEIFDDQFSVERPDGSNFTLKIRSTKLEDSAMYFCASRRQVDIEKLFFGSGTQLSVL.

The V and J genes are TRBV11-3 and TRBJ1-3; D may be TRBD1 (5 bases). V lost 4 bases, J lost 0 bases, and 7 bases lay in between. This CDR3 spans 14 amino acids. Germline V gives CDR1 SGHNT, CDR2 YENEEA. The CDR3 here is CASSSQGSGNTIYF. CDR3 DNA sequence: TGTGCCAGCAGCTCTCAGGGCTCTGGAAACACCATATATTTT.

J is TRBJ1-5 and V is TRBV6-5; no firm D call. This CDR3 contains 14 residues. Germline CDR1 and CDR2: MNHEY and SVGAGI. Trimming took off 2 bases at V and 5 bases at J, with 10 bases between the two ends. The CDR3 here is CASSYAERDQPQHF. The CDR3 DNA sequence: TGTGCCAGCAGTTACGCGGAGAGAGATCAGCCCCAGCATTTT.

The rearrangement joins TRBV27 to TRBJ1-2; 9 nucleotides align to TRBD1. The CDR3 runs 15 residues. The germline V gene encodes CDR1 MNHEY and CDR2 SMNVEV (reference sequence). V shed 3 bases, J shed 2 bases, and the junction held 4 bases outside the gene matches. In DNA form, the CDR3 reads TGTGCCAGCAGTTTTGGGGACAGGGTCAACTATGGCTACACCTTC. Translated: CASSFGDRVNYGYTF.

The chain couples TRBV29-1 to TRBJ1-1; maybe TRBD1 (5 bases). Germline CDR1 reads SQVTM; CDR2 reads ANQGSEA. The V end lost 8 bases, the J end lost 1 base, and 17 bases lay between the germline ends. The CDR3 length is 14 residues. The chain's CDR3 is CSIISDRPNTEAFF. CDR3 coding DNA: TGCAGCATAATTTCCGACAGACCGAACACTGAAGCTTTCTTT.